These 15 T cell receptor beta chains were all obtained from the same sample, sequenced in a study of identical twins. MiXCR, run by TCRdb on the 5' RACE reads, gives a single entry per CDR3 protein. Counted here are nearly 900,000 distinct CDR3 sequences, roughly an eighth occurring once; the ten biggest clones make up under 2%. These data were also filed under a second study, of yellow fever vaccine responses in identical twins.

Sequenced input: PBMCs. These receptors were collected from a woman aged 18 to 35 in good health.

This clonotype appeared a few times. The chain links TRBV10-2 to TRBJ2-5, with TRBD2 matching 10 bases. The junction had 6 bases not matched to a gene; V was cut back by 4 bases and J by 4 bases. The germline V gene encodes CDR1 WSHSY and CDR2 SAAADI. This CDR3 is 15 amino acids long. The CDR3 DNA reads TGCGCCAGCAGTGTACCCGGGACTAGCGCAGAGACCCAGTACTTC. Protein product: CASSVPGTSAETQYF.

The chain links TRBV12-3 or TRBV12-4 to TRBJ1-4; 9 bases are a match to TRBD1. The CDR3 loop spans 15 amino acids. V lost 7 bases to trimming and J lost 4 bases; unmatched junction nucleotides: 7. The CDR3 region has the DNA TGTGCCAGCACTAAAACAGGGGGCATTAATGAAAAACTGTTTTTT. It translates to CASTKTGGINEKLFF.

The genes are TRBV4-1 and TRBJ2-5; 9 nucleotides agree with TRBD2. From germline, CDR1 is MGHRA and CDR2 YSYEKL. The CDR3 has 16 residues. V gave up 4 bases and J gave up 4 bases; unmatched junction bases: 10. In DNA, the CDR3 is TGCGCCAGCAGCCTCGGGGGGCGGGAGGGGAGAGAGACCCAGTACTTC. Amino acids: CASSLGGREGRETQYF.

The chain carries TRBV12-3 or TRBV12-4 and TRBJ1-4; a weak D match, TRBD1 (6 bases). V was clipped by 4 bases and J by 10 bases, with 19 bases between them. CDR3 size: 15 residues. CDR3 sequence (DNA): TGTGCCAGCAGTTCTCAAGTCGGGGGCGTAGGAAAACTGTTTTTT. Protein sequence: CASSSQVGGVGKLFF.

The chain has TRBV6-5 and TRBJ2-3; the match to TRBD1 covers 9 bases. J was trimmed by 4 bases and V by 2 bases; bases with no gene match: 7. The CDR3 has 16 residues. Germline V gene lookup returns CDR1 MNHEY and CDR2 SVGAGI. The CDR3 DNA reads TGTGCCAGCAGTTACGGGACAGGGTACCGGCCAGATACGCAGTATTTT. Translation: CASSYGTGYRPDTQYF.

This clonotype was seen a few times. The chain links TRBV10-3 to TRBJ2-2, with TRBD2 matching 10 bases. Trimming took 2 bases from V and 6 from J; bases not matched to a gene: 6. CDR3 size: 16 residues. Per germline, CDR1 ENHRY and CDR2 SYGVKD. This chain's CDR3 is CAISEGTSVSPGELFF. For the CDR3, the DNA is TGTGCCATCAGTGAGGGGACTAGCGTTTCCCCCGGGGAGCTGTTTTTT.

The chain joins TRBV3-1 to TRBJ2-7; 7 bases agree with TRBD2. Germline V gives CDR1 LGHDT, CDR2 YNNKEL (reference sequence). After removal of 1 base from V and 7 bases from J, the junction contained 10 bases not matched to a gene. The CDR3 is made up of 15 amino acids. The CDR3 protein is CASSQVFSGGGEQYF. The CDR3 DNA reads as TGTGCCAGCAGCCAAGTATTTTCGGGGGGTGGAGAGCAGTACTTC.

This clonotype was picked up a small number of times. The V call is TRBV27, the J call TRBJ2-1; TRBD2 is a possible D gene (5 bases). Germline CDR1 reads MNHEY; CDR2 reads SMNVEV (reference sequence). V shed 2 bases and J shed 5 bases, with 13 bases lying between them. The CDR3 loop spans 15 amino acids. The CDR3 here is CASSLRVMRDNEQFF. CDR3 nucleotide sequence: TGTGCCAGCAGTTTACGGGTGATGCGGGACAATGAGCAGTTCTTC.

The genes are TRBV28 and TRBJ2-5; D tentatively fits TRBD1 or TRBD2 (5 bases each). From germline, CDR1 is MDHEN and CDR2 SYDVKM. The CDR3 runs 15 residues. V lost 6 bases, J lost 5 bases, and 19 bases lay in between. This CDR3 is CASSIPSGTRETQYF. The CDR3 bases are TGTGCCAGCAGCATCCCCTCAGGGACCCGGGAGACCCAGTACTTC.

The rearrangement joins TRBV5-1 to TRBJ1-6, with TRBD1 matching 10 bases. The CDR3 has 19 residues. Per germline, CDR1 SGHRS and CDR2 YFSETQ. V trimming: 4 bases; J trimming: 1 base; junction bases outside the gene matches: 11. CDR3 amino acids: CASSLAYGTGASYNSPLHF. CDR3 DNA: TGCGCCAGCAGCCTAGCTTACGGGACAGGGGCGTCCTATAATTCACCCCTCCACTTT.

The V and J genes are TRBV20-1 and TRBJ2-1; TRBD1 might be the D (6 bases). V lost 2 bases and J 6 bases, leaving 17 bases between the germline ends. CDR3 length: 15 amino acids. Germline V gene data show CDR1 as DFQATT and CDR2 as SNEGSKA (reference sequence). This CDR3 reads CSARQQGMIPNEQFF. CDR3 coding DNA: TGCAGTGCTAGACAACAGGGAATGATCCCCAATGAGCAGTTCTTC.

This clonotype came up a few times. The V and J genes are TRBV4-1 and TRBJ2-7; D ambiguous. Germline loops: CDR1 MGHRA, CDR2 YSYEKL. CDR3 length: 13 amino acids. Trimming removed 3 bases from V and 5 bases from J, with 11 bases in between. The CDR3 is CASSQPAGHEQYF. The CDR3, as DNA: TGCGCCAGCAGCCAGCCGGCCGGCCACGAGCAGTACTTC.

This clonotype came up many times. This chain connects TRBV6-1 to TRBJ2-1; TRBD1 matches 9 bases. J was trimmed by 6 bases and V by 5 bases; bases with no gene match: 5. CDR3 length equals 14 residues. Germline CDR1 reads MNHNS; CDR2 reads SASEGT. The CDR3 protein is CASSPRQGGNEQFF. CDR3 nucleotide sequence: TGTGCCAGCAGTCCCAGACAGGGGGGCAATGAGCAGTTCTTC.

The chain links TRBV5-1 to TRBJ1-1; D is unclear. Germline CDR1 and CDR2: SGHRS and YFSETQ. V was clipped by 6 bases and J by 3 bases, with 9 bases between them. The CDR3 totals 12 residues. In DNA form, the CDR3 reads TGCGCCAGCAAACAGAGGGACACTGAAGCTTTCTTT. Amino acids: CASKQRDTEAFF.

Many counts were recorded for this clonotype. The chain carries TRBV20-1 and TRBJ2-1; the match to TRBD1 covers 7 bases. J gave up 5 bases and V 3 bases, and 13 bases lay outside the gene matches. The CDR3 extends over 16 amino acids. Germline V CDR1 and CDR2: DFQATT, SNEGSKA (reference sequence). CDR3 bases: TGCAGTGCTAGGGAGCCGGGACAGATCCTAAACAATGAGCAGTTCTTC. It translates to CSAREPGQILNNEQFF.